These 10 T cell receptor beta chains were sequenced from one sample in a study of pediatric ulcerative colitis (dated by TCRdb to 2018 to 2020). During colonoscopy, one to two pinch biopsies were obtained from the rectum for research purposes. The library was produced with the immunoSEQ multiplex PCR assay. The immuneACCESS repertoire file appears here via TCRdb, limited to in-frame rearrangements. These files lack a portion of the clones; in checked studies, under half of the deficit traces to unresolved V genes, and the cause of the others is not known. The sample records 16,000 or so clones, around 74% of which are singletons. 6% to 7% of the sample comes from the top ten. The material sequenced was gut tissue. Every receptor here comes from a boy between 5 and 17 years old with moderate ulcerative colitis.

The rearrangement uses TRBV5-4 and TRBJ1-5; TRBD1 agrees at 7 bases. The germline V gene encodes CDR1 SGHNT and CDR2 YYREEE (reference sequence). The V segment lost 4 bases and the J segment 6 bases; nucleotides outside the gene matches: 7. This CDR3 is 14 amino acids long. CDR3 protein: CASSQDRMGQPQHF. Here the CDR3 DNA reads TGTGCCAGCAGCCAGGACAGGATGGGTCAGCCCCAGCATTTT.

V and J are TRBV7-9 and TRBJ1-2, with TRBD1 matching over 7 bases. J was trimmed by 6 bases and V by 5 bases; bases with no gene match: 6. Germline values: CDR1 SEHNR, CDR2 FQNEAQ (reference sequence). The CDR3 consists of 13 residues. CDR3 in amino acids: CASSPRGVDGYTF. The CDR3 DNA is TGTGCCAGCAGCCCCAGGGGGGTGGATGGCTACACCTTC.

The chain combines TRBV6-1 with TRBJ1-2, with TRBD1 as a possible D gene (6 bases). V lost 2 bases and J lost 6, with 22 bases in between. The CDR3 is made up of 17 amino acids. Germline V lookup: CDR1 MNHNS, CDR2 SASEGT. CDR3 sequence (DNA): TGTGCCAGCAGTGAACCCGGACAGCCCGGGCCTCTGGATGGCTACACCTTC. Translated: CASSEPGQPGPLDGYTF.

The V gene is TRBV27, the J gene TRBJ2-7; the match to TRBD2 covers 7 bases. Germline V gene data show CDR1 as MNHEY and CDR2 as SMNVEV (reference sequence). Trimming at V came to 7 bases and at J to 4 bases, leaving 7 bases not matched to a gene. CDR3 length: 13 residues. The CDR3 DNA reads as TGTGCCAGCATTGCTAGCGGTACATACGAGCAGTACTTC. Translation gives CASIASGTYEQYF.

CDR3 region: CASSLAQSDTQYF. For the CDR3, the DNA is TGTGCCAGCAGCTTGGCCCAGTCAGATACGCAGTATTTT. The rearrangement links TRBV5-6 to TRBJ2-3; D uncertain. The CDR3 loop spans 13 amino acids. V shed 0 bases and J shed 4 bases, with 6 bases lying between them. Germline CDR1 and CDR2: SGHDT and YYEEEE.

The gene calls are TRBV27 and TRBJ1-1; TRBD1 matches 8 bases. The J segment lost 4 bases and the V segment lost 4 bases, leaving 17 bases of the junction unmatched. Germline V gene lookup returns CDR1 MNHEY and CDR2 SMNVEV (reference sequence). This CDR3 has 18 amino acids. CDR3 residues: CASSYLGGHGQGLTEAFF. CDR3 coding DNA: TGTGCCAGCAGTTACTTGGGGGGGCATGGACAGGGCCTCACTGAAGCTTTCTTT.

The chain uses TRBV19 and TRBJ1-2; 8 bases are shared with TRBD1. Trimming removed 6 bases from V and 7 bases from J; junction bases left unmatched: 10. CDR3 length: 14 residues. Germline V gene data show CDR1 as LNHDA and CDR2 as SQIVND (reference sequence). CDR3 DNA: TGTGCCAGTAGCCGGGACAGGACGTTTCGTGGCTACACCTTC. Amino acid sequence: CASSRDRTFRGYTF. Full variable domain (remainder filled in from reference TRBV19 and TRBJ1-2): DGGITQSPKYLFRKEGQNVTLSCEQNLNHDAMYWYRQDPGQGLRLIYYSQIVNDFQKGDIAEGYSVSREKKESFPLTVTSAQKNPTAFYLCASSRDRTFRGYTFGSGTRLTVV.

V usage is TRBV9 and J usage is TRBJ2-5; 7 bases match TRBD1. With 4 bases clipped from V and 3 bases from J, the junction kept 3 bases outside the gene matches. The germline CDR1 and CDR2 sequences are SGDLS and YYNGEE. This CDR3 comprises 13 residues. CDR3: CASSTGVKETQYF. The CDR3 DNA follows: TGTGCCAGCAGCACAGGGGTTAAAGAGACCCAGTACTTC.

For the CDR3, the DNA is TGTGCCAGCAGTGAAGCGTGGGGTTCCGAGCAGTACTTC. Translated, it gives CASSEAWGSEQYF. This chain joins TRBV2 and TRBJ2-7; D gene unclear. Germline V CDR1 and CDR2: SNHLY, FYNNEI. V shed 0 bases and J shed 6 bases, with 9 bases lying between them. This CDR3 region has 13 residues.

A note on this clone: A junction boundary mismatches the germline segment, possibly from a read error. The chain employs TRBV6-1 and TRBJ1-2; a weak D match, TRBD1 (6 bases). CDR1 and CDR2 (germline): MNHNS, SASEGT. There are 11 residues in the CDR3. Here the CDR3 DNA reads TGTGCCAGCAGTGAAGAAGGGGGATTCGCCTTC. Protein product: CASSEEGGFAF.